Following are 15 T cell receptor beta chains from one sample sequenced in a study of blood T cell repertoires in COVID-19. Clones were read by immunoSEQ multiplex PCR, and TCRdb kept only the in-frame ones, dropping some. Of about 120,000 clones listed, about 85% are singletons. Sequenced: peripheral blood. Receptors originate from a man older than 75 with acute or convalescent COVID-19.

This chain connects TRBV29-1 to TRBJ1-1; D gene ambiguous. There are 13 residues in the CDR3. Germline CDR1 reads SQVTM; CDR2 reads ANQGSEA. V shed 5 bases and J shed 2 bases, with 12 bases lying between them. In DNA, the CDR3 is TGCAGCGTTCAGACGGGGATTAACACTGAAGCTTTCTTT. This gives the protein CSVQTGINTEAFF.

The chain employs TRBV19 and TRBJ1-5; D is perhaps TRBD1 (5 bases). Deletions cut 2 bases from V and 5 bases from J, with 16 bases between. Germline CDR1 LNHDA, CDR2 SQIVND (reference sequence). This CDR3 is built from 16 residues. CDR3 region: CASSIRSGKGHQPQHF. For the CDR3, the DNA is TGTGCCAGTAGTATACGGTCAGGGAAGGGGCATCAGCCCCAGCATTTT.

The chain has TRBV30 and TRBJ1-4; TRBD1 matches at 11 bases. The CDR3 covers 14 residues. V shed 8 bases and J 5 bases; nucleotides not matched to a gene: 7. Per the germline V gene, CDR1 is GTSNPN and CDR2 is SVGIG (reference sequence). The CDR3 sequence: CAQRGQGGNEKLFF. CDR3 nucleotide sequence: TGTGCCCAAAGGGGACAGGGGGGGAATGAAAAACTGTTTTTT. Looking up the rest from reference TRBV30 and TRBJ1-4 gives the full variable domain: SQTIHQWPATLVQPVGSPLSLECTVEGTSNPNLYWYRQAAGRGLQLLFYSVGIGQISSEVPQNLSASRPQDRQFILSSKKLLLSDSGFYLCAQRGQGGNEKLFFGSGTQLSVL.

The gene calls are TRBV2 and TRBJ2-1; 12 nucleotides align to TRBD2. Germline V gene sequence: CDR1 SNHLY, CDR2 FYNNEI. With V trimmed by 7 bases and J by 6 bases, 7 bases remained unmatched. This CDR3 has 15 amino acids. CDR3 sequence (DNA): TGTGCCAGCACTCGGACTAGCGGGATAGTCAATGAGCAGTTCTTC. Translation gives CASTRTSGIVNEQFF.

This clone was seen a single time. The V call is TRBV29-1, the J call TRBJ1-5, with 7 bases lining up with TRBD1. Germline assignment: CDR1 SQVTM and CDR2 ANQGSEA. The CDR3 spans 12 residues. Trimming cost V 6 bases and J 7 bases; bases outside gene matches: 6. The CDR3 reads CSVGATGQPQHF. CDR3 bases: TGCAGCGTGGGGGCGACAGGGCAGCCCCAGCATTTT.

The genes are TRBV18 and TRBJ1-1; 7 positions agree with TRBD1. The length of the CDR3 is 15 residues. Germline assignment: CDR1 KGHSH and CDR2 LQKENI. Germline trimming cut 5 bases from V and 1 base from J; bases unmatched to any gene: 7. CDR3 nucleotide sequence: TGTGCCAGCTCAGAGAAAGGGGGCGCGAACACTGAAGCTTTCTTT. Its protein is CASSEKGGANTEAFF.

The J gene is TRBJ2-7, the V gene TRBV6-2 or TRBV6-3; no clear D. V lost 7 bases, J lost 2 bases, and 15 bases lay in between. The CDR3 is made up of 14 amino acids. Germline V lookup: CDR1 MNHEY, CDR2 SVGEGT. CDR3 sequence reads: CASTPDAATYEQYF. CDR3 coding DNA: TGTGCCAGCACCCCAGATGCCGCTACCTACGAGCAGTACTTC.

The V and J genes are TRBV24-1 and TRBJ2-1, with TRBD1 matching over 9 bases. The CDR3 sequence is 17 residues long. Germline CDR1 is KGHDR and CDR2 is SFDVKD. V trimming: 0 bases; J trimming: 1 base; junction bases outside the gene matches: 3. The CDR3 here is CATSDLSGTGSYNEQFF. The CDR3 DNA follows: TGTGCCACCAGTGATTTGAGTGGGACAGGGTCCTACAATGAGCAGTTCTTC.

V gene TRBV6-2 or TRBV6-3 combines with J gene TRBJ1-2, with TRBD1 as a possible D gene (6 bases). Trimming pared 5 bases from V and 0 bases from J, leaving 13 bases between. The CDR3 length is 15 residues. CDR1 and CDR2 from the germline V gene are MNHEY and SVGEGT. Here the CDR3 reads CASSLLTGPNYGYTF. In DNA, the CDR3 is TGTGCCAGCAGTCTCCTTACAGGGCCTAACTATGGCTACACCTTC.

The chain is built from TRBV18 and TRBJ2-5; 8 bases are a match to TRBD1. This CDR3 spans 16 amino acids. With 3 bases clipped from V and 1 base from J, the junction kept 7 bases outside the gene matches. CDR1 and CDR2 from the germline V gene are KGHSH and LQKENI. The CDR3 DNA follows: TGTGCCAGCTCACCCCGGGTCAGGGGGCCCCAAGAGACCCAGTACTTC. This sequence encodes CASSPRVRGPQETQYF. Looking up the rest from reference TRBV18 and TRBJ2-5 gives the full variable domain: NAGVMQNPRHLVRRRGQEARLRCSPMKGHSHVYWYRQLPEEGLKFMVYLQKENIIDESGMPKERFSAEFPKEGPSILRIQQVVRGDSAAYFCASSPRVRGPQETQYFGPGTRLLVL.

The chain couples TRBV19 to TRBJ1-5, with a tentative D call TRBD1 (5 bases). This CDR3 has 17 residues. Looked up from germline, CDR1 is LNHDA and CDR2 is SQIVND (reference sequence). V lost 4 bases and J 0 bases, leaving 16 bases between the germline ends. CDR3 amino acids: CASSTTDSFYSNQPQHF. CDR3 nucleotide sequence: TGTGCCAGTAGTACGACCGACAGCTTTTATAGCAATCAGCCCCAGCATTTT.

Here the CDR3 reads CASSQGTGTFGGYTF. The CDR3 DNA reads as TGCGCCAGCAGCCAAGGGACTGGGACTTTTGGTGGCTACACCTTC. V and J are TRBV4-3 and TRBJ1-2, with a weak D call TRBD1 (5 bases). Germline CDR1 is LGHNA and CDR2 is YSLEER. The CDR3 spans 15 residues. V was pared by 1 base and J by 7 bases, with 16 bases between.

This chain joins TRBV29-1 and TRBJ1-2; TRBD1 matches at 7 bases. Germline CDR1 reads SQVTM; CDR2 reads ANQGSEA. V gave up 4 bases and J gave up 3 bases; unmatched junction bases: 2. The length of the CDR3 is 12 residues. CDR3 region: CSVGDRDYGYTF. In DNA, the CDR3 is TGCAGCGTTGGTGACAGGGACTATGGCTACACCTTC. The full variable domain, rest sourced from reference TRBV29-1 and TRBJ1-2, is SAVISQKPSRDICQRGTSLTIQCQVDSQVTMMFWYRQQPGQSLTLIATANQGSEATYESGFVIDKFPISRPNLTFSTLTVSNMSPEDSSIYLCSVGDRDYGYTFGSGTRLTVV.

CDR3 sequence: CASSHPWASEQFF. DNA for the CDR3: TGTGCCAGCAGCCACCCTTGGGCGTCAGAGCAGTTCTTC. This sequence joins TRBV3-1 (or the pseudogene TRBV3-2) and TRBJ2-1; D not resolved. This CDR3 contains 13 residues. Germline V gives CDR1 LGHDT, CDR2 YNNKEL (reference sequence). V lost 3 bases, J lost 10 bases, and 13 bases lay in between.

This clone was counted only a few times. The V call is TRBV2, the J call TRBJ1-6; TRBD1 matches 7 bases. V shed 7 bases and J 6 bases; nucleotides not matched to a gene: 6. This CDR3 is 14 amino acids long. Per the germline V gene, CDR1 is SNHLY and CDR2 is FYNNEI. CDR3 loop: CASTRDSINSPLHF. The CDR3 DNA reads as TGTGCCAGCACCCGGGACAGTATTAATTCACCCCTCCACTTT.